This T cell receptor beta chain was sequenced for a study of T cells in Graves' hyperthyroidism and ophthalmopathy. As regards this clonotype: Its antigen is undetermined.

Findings of the study overall: Onset of ophthalmopathy came a median around 7.1 months after the model predicted it.

Amplified TCR beta CDR3 regions derived from RNA transcripts. Initially, a first-round RT-PCR of the TCR CDR3 employed the HTBI primer set. TCRdb used MiXCR to reprocess the multiplex PCR reads, holding one entry per CDR3 protein. The sample records 370,000 or so distinct CDR3 sequences, around 25% being singletons. The junction had 6 bases not matched to a gene; V was cut back by 1 base and J by 7 bases. Germline CDR1 reads KGHSH; CDR2 reads LQKENI. CDR3 length equals 14 residues. Sequenced input: blood. The receptor was isolated from a man aged 45-65 years with Graves' hyperthyroidism. The chain employs TRBV18 and TRBJ1-1; 7 positions agree with TRBD1. CDR3 bases: TGTGCCAGCTCACCACTCCACCGGGACAGTGAAGCTTTCTTT. Translating gives CASSPLHRDSEAFF. The full variable domain, with the rest looked up from reference TRBV18 and TRBJ1-1, is NAGVMQNPRHLVRRRGQEARLRCSPMKGHSHVYWYRQLPEEGLKFMVYLQKENIIDESGMPKERFSAEFPKEGPSILRIQQVVRGDSAAYFCASSPLHRDSEAFFGQGTRLTVV.